A few counts support the clone carrying this T cell receptor beta chain. This entry comes from a study of identical twins. The germline V gene encodes CDR1 DFQATT and CDR2 SNEGSKA (reference sequence). The CDR3 length is 14 residues. V trimming: 1 base; J trimming: 5 bases; junction bases outside the gene matches: 7. MiXCR was run by TCRdb on the 5' RACE reads, yielding one entry per CDR3 protein. Of 700,000 to 950,000 distinct CDR3 sequences in the sample, over 9% were seen once. The sample was also reused in another study, on yellow fever vaccine responses in identical twins.

This sequence was found in a woman aged 18-29 years in good health. Sequencing was done on a sample of PBMCs. The chain links TRBV20-1 to TRBJ2-5; 7 positions match TRBD1. In nucleotides, the CDR3 is TGCAGTGCTAGAGCTAGGGGGCGCGGGGAGACCCAGTACTTC. This encodes CSARARGRGETQYF.